This T cell receptor beta chain was obtained from a study of technical replicates of blood from a handful of donors. CDR1 SQVTM and CDR2 ANQGSEA come from the germline V gene. V was pared by 3 bases and J by 5 bases, with 8 bases of the junction left unmatched. This CDR3 spans 15 amino acids. The assay was immunoSEQ multiplex PCR, and TCRdb's table has in-frame clones only and misses some. This table has 60,000 or so clones, roughly 89% appearing once. The chain carries TRBV29-1 and TRBJ2-1; 9 bases fit TRBD1. Material for sequencing was PBMCs. This TCR derives from a human donor in good health. Some clones in this sample may be carry-over from other donors' samples. CDR3 bases: TGCAGCGTTGAGCCTAAGGACAGGGGAGACAATGAGCAGTTCTTC. It encodes CSVEPKDRGDNEQFF.